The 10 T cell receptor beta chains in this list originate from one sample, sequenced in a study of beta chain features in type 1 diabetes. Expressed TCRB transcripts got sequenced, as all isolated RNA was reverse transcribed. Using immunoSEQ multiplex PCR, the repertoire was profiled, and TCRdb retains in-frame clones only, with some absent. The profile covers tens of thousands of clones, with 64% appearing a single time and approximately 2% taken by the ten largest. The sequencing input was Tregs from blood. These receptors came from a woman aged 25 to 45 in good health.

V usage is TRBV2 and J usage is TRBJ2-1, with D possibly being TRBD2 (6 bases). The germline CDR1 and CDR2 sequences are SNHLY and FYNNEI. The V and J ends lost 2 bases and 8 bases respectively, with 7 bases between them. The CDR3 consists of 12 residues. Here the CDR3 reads CASSEQRDEQFF. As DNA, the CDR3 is TGTGCCAGCAGTGAACAGCGGGATGAGCAGTTCTTC.

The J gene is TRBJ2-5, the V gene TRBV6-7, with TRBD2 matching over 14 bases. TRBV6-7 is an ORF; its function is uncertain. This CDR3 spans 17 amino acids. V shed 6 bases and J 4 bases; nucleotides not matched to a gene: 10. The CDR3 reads CASSPTSGRAWRETQYF. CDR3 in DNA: TGTGCCAGCAGCCCGACTAGCGGGAGGGCCTGGAGAGAGACCCAGTACTTC.

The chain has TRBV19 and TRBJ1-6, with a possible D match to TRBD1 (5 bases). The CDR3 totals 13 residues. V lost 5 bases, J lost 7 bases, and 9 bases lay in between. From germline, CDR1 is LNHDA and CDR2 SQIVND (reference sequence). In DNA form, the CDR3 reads TGTGCCAGTAGTCTTCGACAGAATTCACCCCTCCACTTT. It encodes CASSLRQNSPLHF.

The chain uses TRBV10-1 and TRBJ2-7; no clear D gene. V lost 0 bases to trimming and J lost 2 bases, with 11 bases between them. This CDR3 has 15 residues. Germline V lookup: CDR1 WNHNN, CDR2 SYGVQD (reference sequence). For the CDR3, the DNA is TGCGCCAGCAGTGAGTCGCAGGCCAGTACCTACGAGCAGTACTTC. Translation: CASSESQASTYEQYF.

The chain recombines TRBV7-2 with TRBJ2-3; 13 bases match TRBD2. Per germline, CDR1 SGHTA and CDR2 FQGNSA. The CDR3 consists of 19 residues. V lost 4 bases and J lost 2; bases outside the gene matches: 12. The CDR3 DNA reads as TGTGCCAGCAGCTCTATGCCCCCGGGACTAGCGGGATCCACAGATACGCAGTATTTT. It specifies CASSSMPPGLAGSTDTQYF.

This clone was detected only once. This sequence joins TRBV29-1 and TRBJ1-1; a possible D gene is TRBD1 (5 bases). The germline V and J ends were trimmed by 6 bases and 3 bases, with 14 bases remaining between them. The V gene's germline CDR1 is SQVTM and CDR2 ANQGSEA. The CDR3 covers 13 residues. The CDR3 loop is CSVQENHDTEAFF. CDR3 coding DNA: TGCAGCGTACAGGAGAATCACGACACTGAAGCTTTCTTT.

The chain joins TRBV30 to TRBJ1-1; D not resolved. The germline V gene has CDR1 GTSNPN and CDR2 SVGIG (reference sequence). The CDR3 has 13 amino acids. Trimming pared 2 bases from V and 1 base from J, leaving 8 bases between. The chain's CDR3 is CAWSRNRNTEAFF. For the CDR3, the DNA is TGTGCCTGGAGTAGAAACAGGAACACTGAAGCTTTCTTT.

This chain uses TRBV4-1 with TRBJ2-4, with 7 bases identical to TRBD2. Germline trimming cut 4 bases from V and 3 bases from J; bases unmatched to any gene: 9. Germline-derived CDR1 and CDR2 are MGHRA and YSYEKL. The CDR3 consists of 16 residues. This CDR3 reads CASSPSAAGVKNIQYF. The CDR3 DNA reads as TGCGCCAGCAGCCCCTCCGCGGCGGGAGTCAAAAACATTCAGTACTTC.

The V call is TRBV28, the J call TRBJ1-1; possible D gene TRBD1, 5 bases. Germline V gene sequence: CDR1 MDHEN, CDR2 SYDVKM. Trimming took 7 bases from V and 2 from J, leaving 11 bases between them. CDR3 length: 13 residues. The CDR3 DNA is TGTGCCAGCAATGGGGGGGTAAACACTGAAGCTTTCTTT. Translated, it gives CASNGGVNTEAFF.

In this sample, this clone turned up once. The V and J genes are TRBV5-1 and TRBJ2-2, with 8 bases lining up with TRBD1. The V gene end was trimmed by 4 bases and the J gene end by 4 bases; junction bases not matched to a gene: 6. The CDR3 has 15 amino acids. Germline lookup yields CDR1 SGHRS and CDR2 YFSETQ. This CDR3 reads CASSRGQVTTGELFF. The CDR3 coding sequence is TGCGCCAGCAGCAGGGGACAGGTTACCACCGGGGAGCTGTTTTTT.